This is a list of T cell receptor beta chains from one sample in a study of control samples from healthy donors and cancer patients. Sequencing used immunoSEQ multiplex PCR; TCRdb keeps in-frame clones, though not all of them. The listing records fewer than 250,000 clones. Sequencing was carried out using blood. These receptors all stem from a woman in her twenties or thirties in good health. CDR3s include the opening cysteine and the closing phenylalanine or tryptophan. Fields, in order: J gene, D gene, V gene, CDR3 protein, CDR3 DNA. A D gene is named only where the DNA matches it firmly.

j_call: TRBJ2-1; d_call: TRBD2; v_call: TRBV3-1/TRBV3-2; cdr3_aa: CASSQDETWRLAGRDQINEQFF; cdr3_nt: TGTGCCAGCAGCCAAGATGAGACCTGGAGACTAGCGGGGAGAGACCAGATCAATGAGCAGTTCTTC
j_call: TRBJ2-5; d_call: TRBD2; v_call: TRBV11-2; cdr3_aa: CASSLGLAGALPAETQYF; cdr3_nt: TGTGCCAGCAGCTTAGGACTAGCGGGGGCCTTACCCGCGGAGACCCAGTACTTC
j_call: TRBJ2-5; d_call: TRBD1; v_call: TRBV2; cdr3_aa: CASSGTGLETQYF; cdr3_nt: TGTGCCAGCAGTGGGACAGGGTTGGAGACCCAGTACTTC
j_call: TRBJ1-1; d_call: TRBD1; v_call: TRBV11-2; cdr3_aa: CASSANRGANTEAFF; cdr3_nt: TGTGCCAGCAGCGCGAACAGGGGGGCAAACACTGAAGCTTTCTTT
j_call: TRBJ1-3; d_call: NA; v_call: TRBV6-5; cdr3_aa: CASRSAGSSGNTIYF; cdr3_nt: TGTGCCAGCAGGTCGGCAGGGAGCTCTGGAAACACCATATATTTT
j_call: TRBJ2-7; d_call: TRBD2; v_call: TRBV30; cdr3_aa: CAWRAGGVYEQYF; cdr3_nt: TGTGCCTGGAGGGCCGGGGGGGTTTACGAGCAGTACTTC
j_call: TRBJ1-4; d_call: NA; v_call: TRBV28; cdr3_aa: CASSWGDEKLFF; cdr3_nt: TGTGCCAGCAGTTGGGGGGATGAAAAACTGTTTTTT
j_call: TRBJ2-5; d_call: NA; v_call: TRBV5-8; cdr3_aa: CASSFQAETQYF; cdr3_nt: TGTGCCAGCAGCTTCCAGGCGGAGACCCAGTACTTC
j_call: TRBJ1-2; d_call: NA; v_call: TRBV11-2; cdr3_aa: CASSLLGLGYGYTF; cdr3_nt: TGTGCCAGCAGCCTTCTGGGACTAGGCTATGGCTACACCTTC
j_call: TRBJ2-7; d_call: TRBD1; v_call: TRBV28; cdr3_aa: CASSFTVPGQGLSSYEQYF; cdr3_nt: TGTGCCAGCAGTTTCACAGTACCGGGACAGGGCCTTAGCTCCTACGAGCAGTACTTC
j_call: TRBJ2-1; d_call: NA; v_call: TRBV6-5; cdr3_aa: CASRPPGADNEQFF; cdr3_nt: TGTGCCAGCAGACCGCCCGGGGCGGACAATGAGCAGTTCTTC
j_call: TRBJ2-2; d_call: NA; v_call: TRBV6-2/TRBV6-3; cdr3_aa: CASSYSAGSTGELFF; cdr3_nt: TGTGCCAGCAGTTACTCTGCGGGGAGCACCGGGGAGCTGTTTTTT
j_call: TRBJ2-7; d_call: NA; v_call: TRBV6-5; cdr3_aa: CASSKGSYEQYF; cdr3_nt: TGTGCCAGCAGCAAGGGCTCCTACGAGCAGTACTTC
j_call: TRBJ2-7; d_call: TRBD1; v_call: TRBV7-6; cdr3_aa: CASSLVAATGGYEQYF; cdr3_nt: TGTGCCAGCAGCTTAGTTGCCGCGACAGGGGGTTACGAGCAGTACTTC
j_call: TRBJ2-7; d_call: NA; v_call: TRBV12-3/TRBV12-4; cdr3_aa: CASSLSLEQYF; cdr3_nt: TGTGCCAGCAGTCTCAGCCTTGAGCAGTACTTC
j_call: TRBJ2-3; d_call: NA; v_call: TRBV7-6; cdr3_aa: CASSLGGGGTDTQYF; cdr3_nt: TGTGCCAGCAGCTTAGGAGGGGGGGGCACAGATACGCAGTATTTT
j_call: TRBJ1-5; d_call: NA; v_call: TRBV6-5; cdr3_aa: CASSLNVGQPQHF; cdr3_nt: TGTGCCAGCAGTTTAAACGTAGGACAGCCCCAGCATTTT
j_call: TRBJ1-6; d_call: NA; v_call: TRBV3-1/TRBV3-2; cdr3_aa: CASSQGQDSPLHF; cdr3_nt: TGTGCCAGCAGCCAAGGACAGGACTCACCCCTCCACTTT
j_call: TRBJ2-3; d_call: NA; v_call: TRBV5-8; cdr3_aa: CASSLDRTDTQYF; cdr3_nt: TGTGCCAGCAGCTTGGACCGCACAGATACGCAGTATTTT
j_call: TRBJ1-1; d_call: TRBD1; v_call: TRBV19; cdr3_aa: CASCLWTGVTEAFF; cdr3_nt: TGTGCCAGTTGCCTATGGACAGGGGTCACTGAAGCTTTCTTT
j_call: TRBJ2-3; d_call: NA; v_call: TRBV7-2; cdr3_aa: CASSLRLADTQYF; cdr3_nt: TGTGCCAGCAGCCTAAGACTAGCAGATACGCAGTATTTT
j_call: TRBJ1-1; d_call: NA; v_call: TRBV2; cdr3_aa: CASSENEAFF; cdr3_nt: TGTGCCAGCAGTGAGAATGAAGCTTTCTTT
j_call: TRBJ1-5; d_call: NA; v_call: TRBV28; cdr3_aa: CASSSYSKPQHF; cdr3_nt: TGTGCCAGCAGTTCATATAGTAAGCCCCAGCATTTT
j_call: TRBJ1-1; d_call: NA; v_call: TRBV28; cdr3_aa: CASIGILNTEAFF; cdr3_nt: TGTGCCAGTATAGGCATCTTGAACACTGAAGCTTTCTTT
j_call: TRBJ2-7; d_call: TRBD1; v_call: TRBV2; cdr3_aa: CASRVDRAVGYEQYF; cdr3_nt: TGTGCCAGCAGGGTAGACAGGGCGGTGGGGTACGAGCAGTACTTC
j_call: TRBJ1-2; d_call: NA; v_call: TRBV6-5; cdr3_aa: CASSSPGSPLDGYTF; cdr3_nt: TGTGCCAGCAGTTCCCCAGGGTCTCCCCTTGATGGCTACACCTTC
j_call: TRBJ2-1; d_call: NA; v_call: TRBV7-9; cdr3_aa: CASVFGVSSYNEQFF; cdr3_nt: TGTGCCAGCGTTTTTGGGGTGAGCTCCTACAATGAGCAGTTCTTC
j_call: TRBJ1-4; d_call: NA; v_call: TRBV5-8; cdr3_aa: CASSLEGATNEKLFF; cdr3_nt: TGTGCCAGCAGCTTGGAAGGAGCAACTAATGAAAAACTGTTTTTT
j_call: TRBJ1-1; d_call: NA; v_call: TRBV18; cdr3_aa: CASSPPGWKDTEAFF; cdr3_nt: TGTGCCAGCTCACCTCCGGGGTGGAAGGACACTGAAGCTTTCTTT
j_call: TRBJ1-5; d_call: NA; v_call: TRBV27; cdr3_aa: CASSTFGSNQPQHF; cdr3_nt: TGTGCCAGCAGCACTTTTGGTAGCAATCAGCCCCAGCATTTT
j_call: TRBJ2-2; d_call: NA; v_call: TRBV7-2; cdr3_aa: CASSLGLFFNTGELFF; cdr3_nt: TGTGCCAGCAGCCTAGGACTTTTTTTTAACACCGGGGAGCTGTTTTTT
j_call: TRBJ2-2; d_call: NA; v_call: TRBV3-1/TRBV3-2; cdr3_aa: CATRTYSTGELFF; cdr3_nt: TGTGCCACCCGGACCTACTCCACCGGGGAGCTGTTTTTT
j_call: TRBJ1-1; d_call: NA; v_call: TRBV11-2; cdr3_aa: CASGRATEAFF; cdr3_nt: TGTGCCAGCGGAAGGGCAACTGAAGCTTTCTTT
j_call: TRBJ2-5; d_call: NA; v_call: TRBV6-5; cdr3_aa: CASAVVQETQYF; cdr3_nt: TGTGCCAGCGCGGTAGTTCAAGAGACCCAGTACTTC
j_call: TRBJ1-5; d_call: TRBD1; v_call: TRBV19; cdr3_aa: CASEGGEQGAGDQPQHF; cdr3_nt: TGTGCCAGTGAGGGAGGGGAACAGGGGGCAGGGGATCAGCCCCAGCATTTT
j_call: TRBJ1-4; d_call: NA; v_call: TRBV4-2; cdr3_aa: CASSQGSRLNEKLFF; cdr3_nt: TGTGCCAGCAGCCAAGGTTCACGATTGAATGAAAAACTGTTTTTT
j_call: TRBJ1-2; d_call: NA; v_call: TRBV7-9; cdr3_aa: CASSFRGGRSSYGYTF; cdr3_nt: TGTGCCAGCAGCTTTAGGGGGGGGCGGAGTAGCTATGGCTACACCTTC
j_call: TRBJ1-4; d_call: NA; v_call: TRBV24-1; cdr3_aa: CATSGTGVNEKLFF; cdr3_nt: TGTGCCACCAGCGGGACGGGTGTTAATGAAAAACTGTTTTTT
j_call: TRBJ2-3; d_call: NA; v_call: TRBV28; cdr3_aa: CASSAQGGSSTDTQYF; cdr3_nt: TGTGCCAGCAGTGCCCAGGGGGGGTCCAGCACAGATACGCAGTATTTT
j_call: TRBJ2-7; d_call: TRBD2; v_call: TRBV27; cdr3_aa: CASSGGLAGVRPYEQYF; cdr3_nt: TGTGCCAGCAGTGGGGGACTAGCGGGGGTCCGGCCTTACGAGCAGTACTTC
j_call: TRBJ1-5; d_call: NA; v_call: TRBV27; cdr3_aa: CASSNQPQHF; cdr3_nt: TGTGCCAGCAGCAATCAGCCCCAGCATTTT
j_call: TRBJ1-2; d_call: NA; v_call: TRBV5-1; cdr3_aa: CASSFVGEEGYTF; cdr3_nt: TGCGCCAGCAGCTTTGTAGGGGAAGAGGGCTACACCTTC
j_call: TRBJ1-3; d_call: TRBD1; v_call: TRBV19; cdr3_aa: CASSIDWTGTSNTIYF; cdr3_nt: TGTGCCAGTAGTATAGACTGGACAGGGACCAGCAACACCATATATTTT
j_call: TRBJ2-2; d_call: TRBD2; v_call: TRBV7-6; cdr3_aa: CASSLSSGEGWTGELFF; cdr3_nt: TGTGCCAGCAGCCTTTCGAGCGGGGAAGGATGGACCGGGGAGCTGTTTTTT
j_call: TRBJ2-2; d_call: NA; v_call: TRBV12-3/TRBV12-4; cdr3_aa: CASSFGSTGELFF; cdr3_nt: TGTGCCAGCAGTTTCGGGAGCACCGGGGAGCTGTTTTTT
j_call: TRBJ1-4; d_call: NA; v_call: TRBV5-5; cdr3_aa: CASSLLGLDEKLFF; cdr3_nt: TGTGCCAGCAGCTTGCTAGGGTTGGACGAAAAACTGTTTTTT